Sequencing of this T cell receptor beta chain was carried out in a study of cytomegalovirus exposure and HLA in healthy donors. Points from the study as a whole: TCR beta V segments were, for the most part, productive about 87% or about 30% of the time in an earlier analysis.

This CDR3 contains 12 residues. Per germline, CDR1 KGHSH and CDR2 LQKENI. Trimming took off 6 bases at V and 6 bases at J, with 11 bases between the two ends. Notes on this clone: What it binds is unknown.

The PCR contained 60 Vbeta and 13 Jbeta primers. Produced via immunoSEQ multiplex PCR; TCRdb's table is partial and in-frame only. Found here are under 200,000 clones, approximately 80% of them singletons; the top ten hold around 10%. The origin of this receptor is a man aged 50 to 60 in good health and CMV-seropositive. The sample taken for sequencing was PBMCs. This chain connects TRBV18 to TRBJ1-1; no firm D call. CDR3: CASSKLGAEAFF. Written as DNA, the CDR3 is TGTGCCAGCTCTAAGCTGGGCGCTGAAGCTTTCTTT.